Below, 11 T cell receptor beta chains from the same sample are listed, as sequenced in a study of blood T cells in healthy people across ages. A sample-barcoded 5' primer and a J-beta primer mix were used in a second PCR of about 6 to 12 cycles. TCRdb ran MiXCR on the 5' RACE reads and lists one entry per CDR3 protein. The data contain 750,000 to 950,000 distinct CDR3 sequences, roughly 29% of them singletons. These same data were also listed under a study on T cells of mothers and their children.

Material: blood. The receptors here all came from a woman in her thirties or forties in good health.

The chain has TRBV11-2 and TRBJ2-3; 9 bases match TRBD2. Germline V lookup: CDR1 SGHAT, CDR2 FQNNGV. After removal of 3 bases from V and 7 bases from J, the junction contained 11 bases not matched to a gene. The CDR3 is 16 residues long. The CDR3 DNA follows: TGTGCCAGCAGCTTCGAGGGGGGACTAGCAATGAATACGCAGTATTTT. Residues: CASSFEGGLAMNTQYF.

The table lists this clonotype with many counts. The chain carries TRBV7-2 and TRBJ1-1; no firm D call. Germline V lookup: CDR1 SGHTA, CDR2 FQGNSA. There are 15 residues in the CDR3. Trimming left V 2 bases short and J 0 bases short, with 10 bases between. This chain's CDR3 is CASSLWAALNTEAFF. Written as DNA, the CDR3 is TGTGCCAGCAGCTTATGGGCAGCGCTGAACACTGAAGCTTTCTTT.

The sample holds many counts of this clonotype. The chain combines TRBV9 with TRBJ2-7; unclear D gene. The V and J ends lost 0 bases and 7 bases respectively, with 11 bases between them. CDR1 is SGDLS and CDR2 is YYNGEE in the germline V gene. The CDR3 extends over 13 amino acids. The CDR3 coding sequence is TGTGCCAGCAGCGTAGTGCCTCTGAGGGAGCAGTACTTC. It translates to CASSVVPLREQYF.

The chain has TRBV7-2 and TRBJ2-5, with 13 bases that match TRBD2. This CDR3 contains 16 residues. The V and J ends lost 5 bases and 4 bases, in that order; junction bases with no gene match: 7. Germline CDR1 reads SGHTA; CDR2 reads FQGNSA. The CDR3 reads CASSPALAGGPETQYF. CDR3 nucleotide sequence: TGTGCCAGCAGCCCAGCACTAGCGGGGGGGCCAGAGACCCAGTACTTC.

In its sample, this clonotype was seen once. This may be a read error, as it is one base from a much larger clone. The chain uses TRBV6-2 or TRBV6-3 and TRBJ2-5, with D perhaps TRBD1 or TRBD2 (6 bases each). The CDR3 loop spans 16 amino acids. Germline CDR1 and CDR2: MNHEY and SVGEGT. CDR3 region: CANSYDDRGVQETQYF. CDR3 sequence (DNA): TGTGCCAACAGTTACGATGATAGGGGGGTACAAGAGACCCAGTACTTC.

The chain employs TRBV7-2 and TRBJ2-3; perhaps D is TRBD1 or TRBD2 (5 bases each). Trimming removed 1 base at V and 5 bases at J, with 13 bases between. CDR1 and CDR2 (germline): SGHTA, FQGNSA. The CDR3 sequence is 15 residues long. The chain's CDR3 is CASSLVLGVKDTQYF. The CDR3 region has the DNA TGTGCCAGCAGCTTAGTTTTGGGGGTGAAAGATACGCAGTATTTT.

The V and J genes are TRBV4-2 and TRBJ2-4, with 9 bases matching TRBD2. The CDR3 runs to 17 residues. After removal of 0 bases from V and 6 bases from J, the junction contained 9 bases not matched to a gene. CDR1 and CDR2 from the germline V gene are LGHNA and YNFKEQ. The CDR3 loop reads CASSQDHAGGPGNIQYF. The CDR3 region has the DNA TGTGCCAGCAGCCAAGATCATGCGGGGGGGCCCGGAAACATTCAGTACTTC.

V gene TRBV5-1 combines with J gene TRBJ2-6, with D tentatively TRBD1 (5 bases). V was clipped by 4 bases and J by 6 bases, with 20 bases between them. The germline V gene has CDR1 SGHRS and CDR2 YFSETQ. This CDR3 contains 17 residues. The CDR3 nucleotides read TGCGCCAGCAGCGATGCCAGACAGTCCTTATCGGCCAACGTCCTGACTTTC. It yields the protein CASSDARQSLSANVLTF.

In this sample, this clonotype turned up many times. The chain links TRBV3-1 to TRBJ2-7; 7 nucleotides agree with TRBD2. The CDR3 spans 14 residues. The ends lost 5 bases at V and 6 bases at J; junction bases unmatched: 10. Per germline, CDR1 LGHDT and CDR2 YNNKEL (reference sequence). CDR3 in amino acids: CASSTWEGSGEQYF. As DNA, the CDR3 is TGTGCCAGCAGCACGTGGGAGGGTTCTGGCGAGCAGTACTTC.

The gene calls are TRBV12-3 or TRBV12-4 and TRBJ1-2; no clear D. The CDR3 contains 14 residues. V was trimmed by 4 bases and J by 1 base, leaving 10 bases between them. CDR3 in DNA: TGTGCCAGCAGTTCCCAAGCTCGTAACTATGGCTACACCTTC. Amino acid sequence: CASSSQARNYGYTF.

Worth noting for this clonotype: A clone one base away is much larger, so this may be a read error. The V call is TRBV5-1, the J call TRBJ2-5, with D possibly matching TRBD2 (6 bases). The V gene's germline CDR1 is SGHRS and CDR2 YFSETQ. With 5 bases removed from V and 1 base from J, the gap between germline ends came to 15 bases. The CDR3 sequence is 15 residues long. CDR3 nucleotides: TGCGCCAGCAGGACTTCGGTGGGACTCCAAGAGACCCAGTACTTC. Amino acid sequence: CASRTSVGLQETQYF.